This record concerns one TCR beta chain sequence. The target antigen is unknown. The data are from a study of monozygotic twins with inflammatory bowel disease. Study findings and constraints: Limited power may explain why concordant and discordant twins showed no difference in repertoire similarity. Ultimately, a single strong signal or clonotype associated with IBD was not supported.

Template switching introduced UMIs that contain a 6-nucleotide sample barcode. Reanalyzing the 5' RACE reads, TCRdb keeps one entry per CDR3 protein, without DNA. The table lists just over 300,000 distinct CDR3 sequences. The length of the CDR3 is 15 residues. The germline V gene has CDR1 SGHDT and CDR2 YYEEEE. Sequenced: blood. The chain uses TRBV5-6 and TRBJ2-1; checking the TCRdb D call of TRBD2 is not possible without DNA. This receptor was taken from a human donor with ulcerative colitis or Crohn's disease, or a healthy co-twin of an affected twin (not recorded which). CDR3 in amino acids: CASSFSGGLGNEQFF.